This T cell receptor beta chain is drawn from a study of T cells in Graves' hyperthyroidism and ophthalmopathy. This clonotype was seen a few times. The CDR3 contains 15 residues. Germline trimming cut 0 bases from V and 8 bases from J; bases unmatched to any gene: 6. Germline CDR1 and CDR2: SGHRS and YFSETQ. Amplified TCR beta CDR3 regions came from RNA transcripts. HTBI primers drove first-round RT-PCR of the TCR CDR3. TCRdb used MiXCR to reprocess the multiplex PCR reads, holding one entry per CDR3 protein. The sample consists of 450,000 to 600,000 distinct CDR3 sequences, approximately 20% of them appearing once.

The chain carries TRBV5-1 and TRBJ1-4; the match to TRBD1 covers 8 bases. This TCR was recovered from a man in his forties or fifties with Graves' ophthalmopathy. Sequencing used blood. The CDR3 DNA reads TGCGCCAGCAGCTTGGTAGGACAGGGCGGAGAAAAACTGTTTTTT. It codes for CASSLVGQGGEKLFF. Looking up the rest from reference TRBV5-1 and TRBJ1-4 gives the full variable domain: KAGVTQTPRYLIKTRGQQVTLSCSPISGHRSVSWYQQTPGQGLQFLFEYFSETQRNKGNFPGRFSGRQFSNSRSEMNVSTLELGDSALYLCASSLVGQGGEKLFFGSGTQLSVL.